Listed here are 4 T cell receptor beta chains from one sample, sequenced in a study of blood T cell repertoires in COVID-19. Method: immunoSEQ multiplex PCR; TCRdb's copy keeps in-frame clones and lacks some. Of about 360,000 clones in the sample, approximately 80% were seen once. Sequencing input: peripheral blood. The receptors were sampled from a human donor with acute or convalescent COVID-19. The donor label of this sample is uncertain.

With regard to this clone: The junction differs from germline at one of its ends, possibly a read error. The chain couples TRBV7-3 to TRBJ2-1, with TRBD2 identical over 12 bases. Looked up from germline, CDR1 is SGHTA and CDR2 is FQGTGA. The CDR3 totals 23 residues. The chain's CDR3 is CASRLSVGAPGLAGGSSYNEQFF. CDR3 nucleotide sequence: TGTGCCAGCAGATTAAGCGTAGGGGCTCCGGGACTAGCGGGTGGTAGCTCCTACAATGAGCAGTTCTTC.

V and J are TRBV3-1 (or the pseudogene TRBV3-2) and TRBJ2-1; a possible D gene is TRBD2 (6 bases). Per the germline V gene, CDR1 is LGHDT and CDR2 is YNNKEL (reference sequence). This CDR3 is built from 16 residues. V lost 1 base, J lost 16 bases, and 26 bases lay in between. CDR3 loop: CASSQVLAAGHRTHFF. DNA of the CDR3: TGTGCCAGCAGCCAAGTACTAGCTGCAGGTCATCGAACACACTTCTTC.

This sequence joins TRBV12-3 or TRBV12-4 and TRBJ1-1; no reliable D call. The CDR3 is made up of 12 amino acids. The V end lost 3 bases, the J end lost 3 bases, and 5 bases lay between the germline ends. The CDR3 loop is CASSFSYTEAFF. The CDR3 coding sequence is TGTGCCAGCAGTTTTTCTTACACTGAAGCTTTCTTT.

The chain couples TRBV5-1 to TRBJ1-4, with D possibly TRBD1 on 6 matching bases. Germline loops: CDR1 SGHRS, CDR2 YFSETQ. This CDR3 region has 14 residues. V was shortened by 4 bases and J by 7 bases, with 14 bases between the two germline ends. CDR3: CASSPRGHAEKLFF. The CDR3 nucleotides are TGCGCCAGCAGCCCCCGGGGACACGCTGAAAAACTGTTTTTT.